These 8 T cell receptor beta chains share one sample of origin, sequenced in a study of blood T cell repertoires in COVID-19. The table came from immunoSEQ multiplex PCR; TCRdb's copy has only in-frame clones and leaves some out. The sample contains 250,000 to 350,000 clones, roughly 89% of which appear only once. Sequenced material: PBMCs or T cells enriched from blood (not recorded which). The receptors come from a woman between 18 and 30 years old with acute COVID-19.

The genes are TRBV4-1 and TRBJ2-2, with 10 nucleotides matching TRBD2. This CDR3 region has 16 residues. CDR1 and CDR2 from the germline V gene are MGHRA and YSYEKL. J gave up 2 bases and V 0 bases, and 0 bases lay outside the gene matches. This CDR3 is CASSQELAGNTGELFF. CDR3 coding DNA: TGCGCCAGCAGCCAAGAACTAGCGGGAAACACCGGGGAGCTGTTTTTT.

V is TRBV15 and J is TRBJ2-1, with 11 positions matching TRBD2. This CDR3 contains 13 residues. The V gene's germline CDR1 is LNHNV and CDR2 YYDKDF (reference sequence). V shed 8 bases, J shed 6 bases, and the junction held 3 bases outside the gene matches. The CDR3 here is CATVLAGANEQFF. The CDR3 nucleotides read TGTGCCACCGTACTAGCGGGAGCCAATGAGCAGTTCTTC.

This chain joins TRBV11-2 and TRBJ2-1; 10 nucleotides align to TRBD2. The CDR3 has 15 residues. Germline values: CDR1 SGHAT, CDR2 FQNNGV. Trimming removed 2 bases from V and 2 bases from J; junction bases left unmatched: 0. Here the CDR3 reads CASSLLAGAYNEQFF. The CDR3 bases are TGTGCCAGCAGCTTACTAGCGGGAGCCTACAATGAGCAGTTCTTC. Full variable domain (missing parts from reference TRBV11-2 and TRBJ2-1): EAGVAQSPRYKIIEKRQSVAFWCNPISGHATLYWYQQILGQGPKLLIQFQNNGVVDDSQLPKDRFSAERLKGVDSTLKIQPAKLEDSAVYLCASSLLAGAYNEQFFGPGTRLTVL.

The DNA for the CDR3 is TGTGCTAGTGGTTTGGTTCGACAGGGTGATTACGAGCAGTACTTC. It encodes CASGLVRQGDYEQYF. The chain employs TRBV12-5 and TRBJ2-7; 7 bases align to TRBD1. There are 15 residues in the CDR3. Germline CDR1 is LGHNT and CDR2 is FRNRAP. V lost 0 bases, J lost 4 bases, and 6 bases stayed unmatched.

V and J are TRBV28 and TRBJ2-5; 7 nucleotides agree with TRBD1. This CDR3 is built from 15 residues. Germline V lookup: CDR1 MDHEN, CDR2 SYDVKM. V dropped 5 bases and J dropped 5; count of bases not matched to a gene: 11. CDR3 in amino acids: CASSLNSGGEETQYF. The CDR3 DNA is TGTGCCAGCAGTCTAAACTCAGGGGGAGAGGAGACCCAGTACTTC.

The chain couples TRBV5-1 to TRBJ1-1, with D possibly matching TRBD1 (5 bases). This CDR3 is built from 13 residues. Trimming took off 3 bases at V and 4 bases at J, with 10 bases between the two ends. Germline V CDR1 and CDR2: SGHRS, YFSETQ. CDR3 sequence (DNA): TGCGCCAGCAGCTGGGGGGGTTCCACTGAAGCTTTCTTT. Its protein is CASSWGGSTEAFF.

The chain couples TRBV29-1 to TRBJ2-1; 13 nucleotides line up with TRBD2. The CDR3 runs to 14 residues. Germline-derived CDR1 and CDR2 are SQVTM and ANQGSEA. J gave up 6 bases and V 5 bases, and 4 bases lay outside the gene matches. CDR3: CSVHTSGRANEQFF. CDR3 DNA sequence: TGCAGCGTTCATACTAGCGGGAGGGCCAATGAGCAGTTCTTC.

This clone was recorded only once. This chain joins TRBV29-1 and TRBJ2-7; a weak D match, TRBD2 (5 bases). The germline CDR1 and CDR2 sequences are SQVTM and ANQGSEA. V shed 5 bases and J shed 1 base, with 9 bases lying between them. The CDR3 runs 12 residues. The CDR3 sequence: CSVHGDSYEQYF. As DNA, the CDR3 is TGCAGCGTTCACGGGGATTCCTACGAGCAGTACTTC.